This is a list of T cell receptor beta chains from one sample in a study of regulatory T cells in long-lasting Graves disease. TCRdb redid the calling of the multiplex PCR reads with MiXCR, one entry per CDR3 protein. The sample has 650,000 to 850,000 distinct CDR3 sequences; around 30% are singletons. Material: peripheral blood mononuclear cells (PBMCs), obtained when the disease was refractory, from a patient treated with antithyroid drugs. Every receptor here comes from a female donor with Graves disease. Both conserved end residues are part of each CDR3. Each record gives: clone size, D gene, V gene, J gene, CDR3 protein, CDR3 DNA. The D gene is left open where the match is weak. Part of the rows lack a size; the others show once, few, many or a class for expanded clones.

-	TRBD2	TRBV10-3	TRBJ2-7	CAIRLAFDYEQYF	TGTGCCATCCGACTAGCTTTCGACTACGAGCAGTACTTC
many	TRBD2	TRBV6-4	TRBJ2-2	CASSGTSTGELFF	TGTGCCAGCAGTGGGACTAGCACCGGGGAGCTGTTTTTT
many	-	TRBV11-2	TRBJ2-7	CASSLESTSSF	TGTGCCAGCAGCTTAGAGAGCACTAGCTCTTTC
-	TRBD1	TRBV6-2/TRBV6-3	TRBJ1-2	CASSYDREWYGYTF	TGTGCCAGCAGTTACGACAGGGAGTGGTATGGCTACACCTTC
-	-	TRBV6-9	TRBJ1-4	CASSYGRTDIELFF	TGTGCCAGCAGTTACGGACGGACGGACATCGAACTGTTTTTT
few	TRBD1	TRBV29-1	TRBJ1-2	CSVDEGASGYTF	TGCAGCGTTGATGAGGGGGCAAGTGGCTACACCTTC
-	-	TRBV11-2	TRBJ2-7	CASSRDLRGEQYF	TGTGCCAGCAGCCGGGACCTTAGGGGCGAGCAGTACTTC
-	-	TRBV12-3/TRBV12-4	TRBJ1-1	CASSFRRDTEAFF	TGTGCCAGCAGTTTTCGGAGGGACACTGAAGCTTTCTTT
many	TRBD2	TRBV6-1	TRBJ2-2	CASSPIAGLANTGELFF	TGTGCCAGCAGTCCTATAGCGGGTCTAGCGAACACCGGGGAGCTGTTTTTT
-	TRBD2	TRBV12-3/TRBV12-4	TRBJ2-1	CASSLGLAGGPIF	TGTGCCAGCAGTTTAGGACTAGCGGGAGGGCCGATCTTC
few	-	TRBV11-2	TRBJ1-2	CASSLDRRIRYGYTF	TGTGCCAGCAGCTTGGACCGTCGGATACGCTATGGCTACACCTTC
few	-	TRBV12-3/TRBV12-4	TRBJ2-1	CASSLPGYNEQFF	TGTGCCAGCAGTTTACCGGGGTACAATGAGCAGTTCTTC
few	TRBD1	TRBV2	TRBJ1-2	CASSQGQGPRYTF	TGTGCCAGCAGTCAGGGACAGGGCCCTCGCTACACCTTC
few	-	TRBV10-1	TRBJ1-1	CASSGKTWRTEAFF	TGCGCCAGCAGTGGGAAGACATGGCGCACTGAAGCTTTCTTT
few	-	TRBV5-5	TRBJ1-1	CASSPWDIGNTETFF	TGTGCCAGCAGCCCATGGGACATTGGGAACACTGAAACTTTCTTT
-	-	TRBV13	TRBJ1-2	CASSLGLQEFYGYTF	TGTGCCAGCAGCTTAGGCTTACAGGAATTCTATGGCTACACCTTC
few	TRBD1	TRBV20-1	TRBJ2-7	CSARDRGTGTYEQYF	TGCAGTGCTAGAGATCGGGGGACAGGGACCTACGAGCAGTACTTC
few	TRBD2	TRBV5-1	TRBJ2-7	CASSEGLAGVEQYF	TGCGCCAGCAGCGAGGGACTAGCGGGCGTCGAGCAGTACTTC
few	-	TRBV5-4	TRBJ1-1	CASSQTYPGITEAFF	TGTGCCAGCAGCCAGACCTACCCAGGGATCACTGAAGCTTTCTTT
-	-	TRBV12-3/TRBV12-4	TRBJ2-7	CASGTAGYEQYF	TGTGCCAGCGGGACCGCGGGTTACGAGCAGTACTTC
many	-	TRBV12-3/TRBV12-4	TRBJ1-1	CASSLRTLDTEAFF	TGTGCCAGCAGCCTCAGGACGTTGGACACTGAAGCTTTCTTT
-	TRBD1	TRBV29-1	TRBJ1-1	CSIYRGGGGSEAFF	TGCAGCATCTACAGGGGAGGCGGTGGATCTGAAGCTTTCTTT
-	-	TRBV6-1	TRBJ1-5	CASSNNQPQHF	TGTGCCAGCAGCAACAATCAGCCCCAGCATTTT
many	-	TRBV5-4	TRBJ1-1	CASSSKGQLNTEAFF	TGTGCCAGCAGCTCTAAAGGGCAGTTAAACACTGAAGCTTTCTTT
few	-	TRBV5-1	TRBJ1-2	CASSLVGDGGYTF	TGCGCCAGCAGCTTGGTCGGGGATGGTGGCTACACCTTC
few	-	TRBV3-1	TRBJ2-5	CASTQNAIGGTQYF	TGTGCCAGCACCCAAAACGCGATCGGGGGGACCCAGTACTTC
few	-	TRBV27	TRBJ1-2	CASSLQGTTSNYGYTF	TGTGCCAGCAGTTTACAGGGGACCACCTCTAACTATGGCTACACCTTC
few	-	TRBV28	TRBJ2-7	CASRDLGYEQYF	TGTGCCAGCAGGGACCTTGGCTACGAGCAGTACTTC
-	-	TRBV28	TRBJ1-3	CASTLWEGGNTIYF	TGTGCCAGCACCCTTTGGGAAGGTGGAAACACCATATATTTT
few	-	TRBV5-1	TRBJ1-1	CASSLGSRQVNTEAFF	TGCGCCAGCAGCTTGGGTTCCCGGCAGGTGAACACTGAAGCTTTCTTT
once	-	TRBV6-1	TRBJ1-5	CASSDRVASNQPQHF	TGTGCCAGCAGTGACAGGGTTGCGAGCAATCAGCCCCAGCATTTT
-	-	TRBV2	TRBJ1-1	CANGENTEAFF	TGTGCCAATGGGGAGAACACTGAAGCTTTCTTT
-	-	TRBV6-1	TRBJ1-4	CASSLADATNEKLFF	TGTGCCAGCAGCTTGGCAGATGCAACTAATGAAAAACTGTTTTTT
few	-	TRBV24-1	TRBJ2-2	CATSDPLKGNTGELFF	TGTGCCACCAGTGACCCGCTAAAGGGGAACACCGGGGAGCTGTTTTTT
few	TRBD1	TRBV4-1	TRBJ1-2	CASSQGQTGVLYGYTF	TGCGCCAGCAGCCAAGGCCAGACAGGGGTTCTCTATGGCTACACCTTC
few	-	TRBV25-1	TRBJ2-7	CASTLTEGRYEQYF	TGTGCCAGCACTCTGACAGAGGGTCGGTACGAGCAGTACTTC
few	-	TRBV15	TRBJ1-1	CATSRDLPPGSSAEAFF	TGTGCCACCAGCAGAGATCTTCCACCAGGGTCATCAGCTGAAGCTTTCTTT
-	-	TRBV7-9	TRBJ2-1	CASSLDGKYYNEQFF	TGTGCCAGCAGCTTAGACGGGAAGTACTACAATGAGCAGTTCTTC
many	TRBD1	TRBV6-1	TRBJ1-1	CASRVTGGNTEAFF	TGTGCCAGCAGAGTGACAGGGGGCAACACTGAAGCTTTCTTT
-	TRBD1	TRBV29-1	TRBJ1-2	CSASGTGAANYGYTF	TGCAGCGCATCCGGGACAGGGGCTGCGAACTATGGCTACACCTTC
-	TRBD2	TRBV5-1	TRBJ2-5	CASSMGLAGIQETQYF	TGCGCCAGCAGCATGGGACTAGCGGGGATCCAAGAGACCCAGTACTTC
-	TRBD1	TRBV7-9	TRBJ2-7	CASSGTGGYYEQYF	TGTGCCAGCAGCGGGACAGGGGGTTACTACGAGCAGTACTTC
-	-	TRBV30	TRBJ2-1	CAWSSGTLYNEQFF	TGTGCCTGGAGTTCCGGGACTTTATACAATGAGCAGTTCTTC
-	TRBD1	TRBV6-2/TRBV6-3	TRBJ2-7	CASSYSVGQGSSYEQYF	TGTGCCAGCAGTTACTCGGTGGGACAGGGGTCCTCCTACGAGCAGTACTTC
many	TRBD1	TRBV7-3	TRBJ1-1	CASSSGQGDTEAFF	TGTGCCAGCAGCTCCGGACAGGGCGACACTGAAGCTTTCTTT
-	-	TRBV4-1	TRBJ1-1	CASSPSRGGTEAFF	TGCGCCAGCAGCCCCTCCCGAGGGGGGACTGAAGCTTTCTTT
few	-	TRBV27	TRBJ2-4	CASSRGFDKNIQYF	TGTGCCAGCAGTCGAGGTTTTGACAAAAACATTCAGTACTTC
few	-	TRBV28	TRBJ1-3	CASSLDLLSGNTIYF	TGTGCCAGCAGTTTAGATCTCCTCTCTGGAAACACCATATATTTT
many	-	TRBV6-1	TRBJ1-2	CASSESGARYTF	TGTGCCAGCAGTGAATCAGGGGCTCGCTACACCTTC
-	-	TRBV19	TRBJ1-1	CASSIGGGRTNTEAFF	TGTGCCAGTAGTATAGGCGGAGGCAGGACGAACACTGAAGCTTTCTTT
many	-	TRBV11-2	TRBJ2-5	CASSLDRSTQYF	TGTGCCAGCAGCTTAGATCGGAGCACCCAGTACTTC
-	-	TRBV7-9	TRBJ2-5	CASSLTQGGETQYF	TGTGCCAGCAGCTTGACGCAGGGGGGGGAGACCCAGTACTTC
few	-	TRBV3-1	TRBJ1-6	CASSQGGQRALHF	TGTGCCAGCAGCCAAGGGGGACAAAGGGCCCTCCACTTT
many	-	TRBV7-9	TRBJ1-1	CASSLVVNTEAFF	TGTGCCAGCAGCTTAGTGGTGAACACTGAAGCTTTCTTT